The rows below give T cell receptor beta chains drawn from one sample of a study of T cells in Graves' hyperthyroidism and ophthalmopathy. TCRdb processed the multiplex PCR reads anew with MiXCR; each CDR3 protein has one entry. Among about 570,000 distinct CDR3 sequences, around 46% were seen once, and the ten largest hold 15% to 20%. The sample comprised peripheral blood or thyroid tissue (not recorded which). The source is an adult woman with Graves' disease, either hyperthyroidism or ophthalmopathy (not recorded which). The CDR3 runs from the conserved cysteine through the conserved F or W. Fields, in order: D gene, V gene, J gene, clone size, CDR3 DNA, CDR3 protein. A D gene is named only where the DNA matches it firmly. For some rows the clone size is stated as once, few or many, or as a class when expanded; others skip it.

D: TRBD1; V: TRBV13; J: TRBJ1-5; size: NA; DNA: TGTGCCAGCGCGCCGCGAAGGGGGCATCAGCCCCAGCATTTT; CDR3: CASAPRRGHQPQHF
D: NA; V: TRBV12-3/TRBV12-4; J: TRBJ1-4; size: many; DNA: TGTGCCAGCAGCCGCCCGAGCTTAGGCATTGAAAAACTGTTTTTT; CDR3: CASSRPSLGIEKLFF
D: NA; V: TRBV9; J: TRBJ1-1; size: many; DNA: TGTGCCAGCAGCGTAACGCCAGCCCGGCACGGCACTGAAGCTTTCTTT; CDR3: CASSVTPARHGTEAFF
D: NA; V: TRBV11-2; J: TRBJ1-2; size: many; DNA: TGTGCCAGCAGCTTAGATTGGTATGGCTACACCTTC; CDR3: CASSLDWYGYTF
D: NA; V: TRBV11-2; J: TRBJ1-4; size: many; DNA: TGTGCCAGCAGCCTCAGGATTAATGAAAAACTGTTTTTT; CDR3: CASSLRINEKLFF
D: NA; V: TRBV6-5; J: TRBJ1-6; size: many; DNA: TGTGCCAGCACCAGGGCTAATTCACCCCTCCACTTT; CDR3: CASTRANSPLHF
D: NA; V: TRBV7-7; J: TRBJ2-5; size: few; DNA: TGTGCCAGCAGCTTCAAGGTCGATGGCGAGACCCAGTACTTC; CDR3: CASSFKVDGETQYF
D: NA; V: TRBV6-1; J: TRBJ1-5; size: many; DNA: TGTGCCAGCAGTGAAGGGGGTGATATGAGGCCCCAGCATTTT; CDR3: CASSEGGDMRPQHF
D: TRBD1; V: TRBV20-1; J: TRBJ2-2; size: NA; DNA: TGCAGTGCTAGAGATACCGGGACAGGGCCTAACGGGGAGCTGTTTTTT; CDR3: CSARDTGTGPNGELFF
D: NA; V: TRBV7-8; J: TRBJ1-6; size: many; DNA: TGTGCCAGCAGCTTACAGGGAGAGGATCGCTCACCCCTCCACTTT; CDR3: CASSLQGEDRSPLHF
D: NA; V: TRBV12-5; J: TRBJ2-5; size: many; DNA: TGTGCTAGTGGGTTGCAGGGTGGGCAGACCCAGTACTTC; CDR3: CASGLQGGQTQYF
D: TRBD2; V: TRBV4-2; J: TRBJ2-7; size: many; DNA: TGTGCCAGCAGCCGAGGGGCGGGAGCCTACGAGCAGTACTTC; CDR3: CASSRGAGAYEQYF
D: NA; V: TRBV10-3; J: TRBJ1-2; size: NA; DNA: TGTGCCATCAGTTCTCAAGGGGCTGTCGGATATGGCCACACCTTC; CDR3: CAISSQGAVGYGHTF
D: TRBD1; V: TRBV7-9; J: TRBJ2-7; size: many; DNA: TGTGCCAGCAACCCAGACAGGGGCTACGGCGAGCAGTACTTC; CDR3: CASNPDRGYGEQYF
D: NA; V: TRBV10-1; J: TRBJ2-3; size: NA; DNA: TGCGCCAGCAGTTTTGACCAAGGGGATACGCAGTATTTT; CDR3: CASSFDQGDTQYF
D: NA; V: TRBV6-6; J: TRBJ1-4; size: few; DNA: TGTGCCAGCAGTTACTCGCGGGGGATCTATGAAAAACTGTTTTTT; CDR3: CASSYSRGIYEKLFF
D: NA; V: TRBV29-1; J: TRBJ2-5; size: NA; DNA: TGCAGCGTTCGCGTGAGTGAGACCCAGTACTTC; CDR3: CSVRVSETQYF
D: NA; V: TRBV20-1; J: TRBJ1-4; size: many; DNA: TGCAGTGCTAGAGATGTCCTGGATGCAACTAATGAAAAACTGTTTTTT; CDR3: CSARDVLDATNEKLFF
D: NA; V: TRBV29-1; J: TRBJ1-2; size: NA; DNA: TGCAGCGTTGAAGGGGGCGAAAGGAGTGGCTACACCTTC; CDR3: CSVEGGERSGYTF
D: TRBD1; V: TRBV7-9; J: TRBJ1-1; size: NA; DNA: TGTGCCAGCAGCCGGGGACAGTTGGGCACTGAAGCTTTCTTT; CDR3: CASSRGQLGTEAFF
D: NA; V: TRBV10-2; J: TRBJ1-3; size: many; DNA: TGCGCCAGCGCAGTAAGCTCTGGAAACACCATATATTTT; CDR3: CASAVSSGNTIYF
D: TRBD1; V: TRBV25-1; J: TRBJ2-2; size: once; DNA: TGTGCCAGCAGTGAATATCGGACAGGTGGAAAGAACACCGGGGAGCTGTTTTTT; CDR3: CASSEYRTGGKNTGELFF
D: NA; V: TRBV4-1; J: TRBJ2-7; size: many; DNA: TGCGCCAGCAGCCAAGAATATCTAGCGTACGAGCAGTACTTC; CDR3: CASSQEYLAYEQYF
D: NA; V: TRBV10-3; J: TRBJ1-2; size: NA; DNA: TGTGCCATCAGTGCTGTGAACAGGGTCAACTATGGCTACACCTTC; CDR3: CAISAVNRVNYGYTF
D: NA; V: TRBV7-7; J: TRBJ1-2; size: NA; DNA: TGTGCCAGCAGCCCATATCCGGGATCTAGGGATGGCTACACCTTC; CDR3: CASSPYPGSRDGYTF
D: TRBD2; V: TRBV4-2; J: TRBJ2-5; size: few; DNA: TGTGCCAGCAGCCGAGGACTAGCTCTAACAATAAAAGAGACCCAGTACTTC; CDR3: CASSRGLALTIKETQYF
D: NA; V: TRBV7-9; J: TRBJ1-2; size: many; DNA: TGTGCCAGCAGCTTAGTTGGCTTAGAGTATGGCTACACCTTC; CDR3: CASSLVGLEYGYTF
D: TRBD1; V: TRBV10-3; J: TRBJ2-2; size: NA; DNA: TGTGCCAGCCGGGACAGCATTTCTCACCTCGGGGAGCTGTTTTTT; CDR3: CASRDSISHLGELFF
D: TRBD1; V: TRBV5-1; J: TRBJ1-1; size: many; DNA: TGCGCCAGCAGGGCCCTGACAGGGTTTTCTGAAGCTTTCTTT; CDR3: CASRALTGFSEAFF
D: TRBD1; V: TRBV11-2; J: TRBJ1-2; size: many; DNA: TGTGCCAGCAGCTCCCCAGGACAGGTCCGTCGGGATGGCTACACCTTC; CDR3: CASSSPGQVRRDGYTF
D: NA; V: TRBV10-3; J: TRBJ1-1; size: NA; DNA: TGTGCCATCAGTGAGTGGGGGCGAGGCACTGAAGCTTTCTTT; CDR3: CAISEWGRGTEAFF
D: TRBD2; V: TRBV20-1; J: TRBJ2-7; size: many; DNA: TGCAGTGCTAGAGATCTGGGACTAGCAGACTACGAGCAGTACTTC; CDR3: CSARDLGLADYEQYF
D: NA; V: TRBV29-1; J: TRBJ2-7; size: many; DNA: TGCAGCGTTGAGCAGGGACTCTACGAGCAGTACTTC; CDR3: CSVEQGLYEQYF
D: NA; V: TRBV4-1; J: TRBJ2-7; size: many; DNA: TGCGCCAGCAGCCAAGAGTCAAAGTCTGCCTACGAGCAGTACTTC; CDR3: CASSQESKSAYEQYF
D: NA; V: TRBV28; J: TRBJ2-7; size: many; DNA: TGTGCCAGCAGTTCAGCATCAGGGGAGCAGTACTTC; CDR3: CASSSASGEQYF
D: NA; V: TRBV19; J: TRBJ1-1; size: NA; DNA: TGTGCCAGTAGTACCCACGACACTGAAGCTTTCTTT; CDR3: CASSTHDTEAFF
D: NA; V: TRBV7-8; J: TRBJ2-7; size: NA; DNA: TGTGCCAGCAGCCTTGTGTACCCGGGACTGAAGAGGGAGCAGTACTTC; CDR3: CASSLVYPGLKREQYF
D: NA; V: TRBV15; J: TRBJ2-7; size: many; DNA: TGTGCCACCAGCAGAGAGAAGGGCCCGACTTCTTCCTACGAGCAGTACTTC; CDR3: CATSREKGPTSSYEQYF
D: NA; V: TRBV7-2; J: TRBJ2-7; size: few; DNA: TGTGCCAGCAGCTTTGCGTGGCAGGCTGGCGAGCAGTACTTC; CDR3: CASSFAWQAGEQYF
D: TRBD1; V: TRBV10-3; J: TRBJ2-7; size: NA; DNA: TGTGCCATCAGACCAGACAGGGAGAAGCAGTACTTC; CDR3: CAIRPDREKQYF
D: NA; V: TRBV2; J: TRBJ2-7; size: NA; DNA: NA; CDR3: CACSASGQLQGEQYF
D: NA; V: TRBV20-1; J: TRBJ2-7; size: NA; DNA: TGCAGTGCTCGAAGAAGTAGTCCGGTTAACTACGAGCAGTACTTC; CDR3: CSARRSSPVNYEQYF
D: TRBD2; V: TRBV25-1; J: TRBJ2-2; size: NA; DNA: TGTGCCAGCAGCCAAGATCACACTAGCGGGAGCACCGGGGAGCTGTTTTTT; CDR3: CASSQDHTSGSTGELFF
D: NA; V: TRBV7-9; J: TRBJ1-2; size: NA; DNA: TGTGCCAGCAGCTTAGGCCTCGAAGGCTACACCTTC; CDR3: CASSLGLEGYTF
D: NA; V: TRBV7-2; J: TRBJ2-7; size: many; DNA: TGTGCCAGCAGCTTGGAGAGGGGTTTAGAGCAGTACTTC; CDR3: CASSLERGLEQYF
D: TRBD1; V: TRBV10-3; J: TRBJ2-7; size: many; DNA: TGTGCCACACAGGACAGGGGGCCATACGAGCAGTACTTC; CDR3: CATQDRGPYEQYF
D: NA; V: TRBV6-1; J: TRBJ2-5; size: many; DNA: TGTGCCAGCAGTGAATGGACAGCGGAGTTGGAGACCCAGTACTTC; CDR3: CASSEWTAELETQYF
D: NA; V: TRBV10-3; J: TRBJ2-1; size: NA; DNA: TGTGCCATCAGTGAGAATAGGATGGAATATGAGCAGTTCTTC; CDR3: CAISENRMEYEQFF
D: NA; V: TRBV5-6; J: TRBJ1-2; size: NA; DNA: TGTGCCAGCAGCTTGTTAGGGGTCGATAACTATGGCTACACCTTC; CDR3: CASSLLGVDNYGYTF
D: NA; V: TRBV9; J: TRBJ1-1; size: few; DNA: TGTGCCAGCAGCGTAGGACTCGAGAACACTGAAGCTTTCTTT; CDR3: CASSVGLENTEAFF
D: NA; V: TRBV12-3/TRBV12-4; J: TRBJ1-1; size: NA; DNA: TGTGCCAGCAGTTTTACGCAGAACACTGAAGCTTTCTTT; CDR3: CASSFTQNTEAFF
D: NA; V: TRBV5-1; J: TRBJ1-2; size: NA; DNA: TGCGCCAGCAGCTTGGACGGCAGGGCGACAGACTATGGCTACACCTTC; CDR3: CASSLDGRATDYGYTF
D: TRBD1; V: TRBV20-1; J: TRBJ1-1; size: few; DNA: TGCAGTGCTAGAGATCTGTCAGGGGGCACTGAGGCTTTCTTT; CDR3: CSARDLSGGTEAFF